Each of the 26 T cell receptor beta chains below was sequenced from the same sample in a study of vaccination effects on CD4 cells after COVID-19. Using immunoSEQ multiplex PCR, the repertoire was profiled, and TCRdb retains in-frame clones only, with some absent. Of 35,000 to 55,000 clones in the sample, more than 60% were seen once. Sequencing was preceded by expansion of antigen-specific CD4+ T cells with viral peptide pools in the ViraFEST assay. Researchers isolated CD4+ T cells once approximately 10 days of culture had elapsed. This person's SARS-CoV-2 infection, confirmed by PCR, occurred between March and December 2020. No antigens are known for them. Sequences were derived from CD4+ T cells from PBMCs cultured with a peptide pool, sampled before COVID-19 vaccination. The receptors were gathered from a human donor who had a prior SARS-CoV-2 infection.

Concerning this clone itself: Within the sample, other DNA sequences also encode this same CDR3. V usage is TRBV2 and J usage is TRBJ1-5; no definite D call. From germline, CDR1 is SNHLY and CDR2 FYNNEI. V lost 6 bases and J 0 bases, leaving 6 bases between the germline ends. The CDR3 has 13 residues. In DNA form, the CDR3 reads TGTGCCAGCAGGCGGGATAGCAATCAGCCCCAGCATTTT. Translated, it gives CASRRDSNQPQHF.

This clone was detected only once. The genes are TRBV6-6 and TRBJ2-3; 15 bases are a match to TRBD2. The CDR3 is 15 amino acids. Trimming cost V 5 bases and J 6 bases; bases outside gene matches: 3. Germline CDR1 MNHNY, CDR2 SVGAGI (reference sequence). CDR3 bases: TGTGCCAGCAGTGGACTAGCGGGAGGGAGGGATACGCAGTATTTT. Translation: CASSGLAGGRDTQYF.

This clone was picked up a small number of times. V and J are TRBV15 and TRBJ1-5; D possibly corresponds to TRBD1 (5 bases). CDR3 length equals 15 residues. Germline CDR1 is LNHNV and CDR2 is YYDKDF (reference sequence). V lost 4 bases to trimming and J lost 2 bases, with 12 bases between them. Here the CDR3 DNA reads TGTGCCACCAGCAAGGGGTTATCGGGCAATCAGCCCCAGCATTTT. Translated: CATSKGLSGNQPQHF. The full variable domain, its missing parts supplied by reference TRBV15 and TRBJ1-5, is DAMVIQNPRYQVTQFGKPVTLSCSQTLNHNVMYWYQQKSSQAPKLLFHYYDKDFNNEADTPDNFQSRRPNTSFCFLDIRSPGLGDTAMYLCATSKGLSGNQPQHFGDGTRLSIL.

This clone was seen just once. The chain combines TRBV7-8 with TRBJ1-2; 8 bases agree with TRBD1. The CDR3 spans 15 residues. Trimming at V came to 4 bases and at J to 8 bases, leaving 12 bases not matched to a gene. The germline V gene encodes CDR1 SGHVS and CDR2 FQNEAQ. The CDR3 region is CASSSIQGALGGYTF. The CDR3 DNA sequence: TGTGCCAGCAGCTCGATCCAGGGGGCTCTTGGAGGCTACACCTTC.

V is TRBV13 and J is TRBJ1-2; tentative D call: TRBD1 (5 bases). The germline gives CDR1 PRHDT, CDR2 FYEKMQ (reference sequence). Trimming cost V 5 bases and J 2 bases, with 12 bases left between them. This CDR3 comprises 14 residues. The CDR3 region is CASSPGTVNYGYTF. The CDR3 DNA is TGTGCCAGCAGCCCCGGGACGGTGAACTATGGCTACACCTTC.

This clone occurred a few times. This chain joins TRBV25-1 and TRBJ1-1, with D tentatively TRBD1 (5 bases). The germline V and J ends were trimmed by 1 base and 3 bases, with 9 bases remaining between them. This CDR3 has 14 amino acids. Germline V lookup: CDR1 MGHDK, CDR2 SYGVNS. The CDR3 region is CASSESQGYTEAFF. The CDR3 nucleotides read TGTGCCAGCAGTGAATCGCAGGGTTACACTGAAGCTTTCTTT.

J is TRBJ2-1 and V is TRBV27, with 10 bases aligning to TRBD2. The CDR3 contains 17 residues. Germline V gene sequence: CDR1 MNHEY, CDR2 SMNVEV (reference sequence). The V gene end was trimmed by 5 bases and the J gene end by 3 bases; junction bases not matched to a gene: 10. The CDR3 sequence is CASSLSTSGLDYNEQFF. The CDR3 nucleotides read TGTGCCAGCAGTCTTTCGACTAGCGGGCTGGACTACAATGAGCAGTTCTTC.

The CDR3 sequence: CASSPGGDGEQYF. The CDR3 coding sequence is TGTGCCAGCAGCCCCGGAGGGGACGGCGAGCAGTACTTC. V usage is TRBV7-3 and J usage is TRBJ2-7; tentatively, D is TRBD2 (6 bases). This CDR3 has 13 amino acids. Germline V gene lookup returns CDR1 SGHTA and CDR2 FQGTGA. V was pared by 5 bases and J by 6 bases, with 14 bases between.

The chain employs TRBV5-1 and TRBJ2-7; 11 positions match TRBD2. The CDR3 totals 15 residues. The ends lost 1 base at V and 3 bases at J; junction bases unmatched: 3. Germline V gene sequence: CDR1 SGHRS, CDR2 YFSETQ. CDR3 protein: CASSLIAGGNYEQYF. The CDR3 DNA sequence: TGCGCCAGCAGCTTGATAGCGGGGGGGAACTACGAGCAGTACTTC.

The genes are TRBV18 and TRBJ2-5; D tentatively reads TRBD1 or TRBD2 (6 bases each). The CDR3 has 15 residues. The germline V gene encodes CDR1 KGHSH and CDR2 LQKENI. Trimming shortened V by 0 bases and J by 4 bases, and 12 bases separated the two germline ends. The CDR3 region has the DNA TGTGCCAGCTCACCACCCGGGGGCCGGGGAGAGACCCAGTACTTC. Its protein product is CASSPPGGRGETQYF.

The chain carries TRBV11-3 and TRBJ2-7; D unclear. The germline V gene encodes CDR1 SGHNT and CDR2 YENEEA. Trimming stripped 1 base from V and 1 base from J, with 8 bases between. The CDR3 has 14 amino acids. DNA of the CDR3: TGTGCCAGCAGCTTAGTGGCAGATTCCTACGAGCAGTACTTC. The encoded protein is CASSLVADSYEQYF.

The J gene is TRBJ2-3, the V gene TRBV29-1; TRBD1 matches at 8 bases. The V gene end was trimmed by 5 bases and the J gene end by 6 bases; junction bases not matched to a gene: 7. Germline CDR1 and CDR2: SQVTM and ANQGSEA. The CDR3 is made up of 13 amino acids. Here the CDR3 DNA reads TGCAGCGTTACACGGACAGGGCTTGATACGCAGTATTTT. Protein: CSVTRTGLDTQYF.

The rearrangement joins TRBV2 to TRBJ1-2, with TRBD1 as a possible D gene (5 bases). This CDR3 is built from 15 residues. The germline CDR1 and CDR2 sequences are SNHLY and FYNNEI. The V gene lost 4 bases and the J gene lost 8 bases, with 20 bases spanning the gap. The DNA of the CDR3 is TGTGCCAGCAGTGCGTCAGGGACGTTAATATGGGGCTACACCTTC. This encodes CASSASGTLIWGYTF.

The chain links TRBV7-2 to TRBJ2-3; 8 bases line up with TRBD2. Germline CDR1 reads SGHTA; CDR2 reads FQGNSA. The CDR3 totals 15 residues. V lost 6 bases to trimming and J lost 0 bases; unmatched junction nucleotides: 5. The CDR3 DNA sequence: TGTGCCAGCAGTCTAAGCGGGGGCAGCACAGATACGCAGTATTTT. Translated, it gives CASSLSGGSTDTQYF.

This clone showed up just a few times. The rearrangement links TRBV6-2 or TRBV6-3 to TRBJ1-1; 9 bases are a match to TRBD1. The CDR3 loop spans 17 amino acids. With 4 bases clipped from V and 2 bases from J, the junction kept 11 bases outside the gene matches. The germline V gene has CDR1 MNHEY and CDR2 SVGEGT. The CDR3 DNA reads TGTGCCAGCAGTTCCGGCGGGACAGGGTACGGAAACACTGAAGCTTTCTTT. Translated, it gives CASSSGGTGYGNTEAFF.

The chain links TRBV9 to TRBJ2-6; D is perhaps TRBD1 or TRBD2 (6 bases each). Germline assignment: CDR1 SGDLS and CDR2 YYNGEE. V was pared by 4 bases and J by 0 bases, with 11 bases between. This CDR3 spans 16 amino acids. The CDR3 bases are TGTGCCAGCAGCAGAGAGGGGGGCTCTGGGGCCAACGTCCTGACTTTC. Its protein is CASSREGGSGANVLTF.

The chain links TRBV9 to TRBJ2-2, with D perhaps TRBD2 (6 bases). The CDR3 runs 17 residues. Germline CDR1 and CDR2: SGDLS and YYNGEE. V was pared by 3 bases and J by 1 base, with 16 bases between. As DNA, the CDR3 is TGTGCCAGCAGCGCGAGCCGGGACTTCATGAACACCGGGGAGCTGTTTTTT. Protein: CASSASRDFMNTGELFF.

This clone was counted between two and nine times. The chain joins TRBV11-3 to TRBJ2-7; D may be TRBD2 (6 bases). CDR1 and CDR2 from the germline V gene are SGHNT and YENEEA. Deletions cut 5 bases from V and 1 base from J, with 15 bases between. The CDR3 totals 15 residues. The CDR3 DNA reads as TGTGCCAGCAGCCCACATAGCAGCGGGTCCTACGAGCAGTACTTC. Translation: CASSPHSSGSYEQYF.

This rearrangement joins TRBV7-2 to TRBJ2-7; TRBD2 aligns across 8 bases. The CDR3 consists of 14 residues. J was trimmed by 3 bases and V by 2 bases; bases with no gene match: 3. Germline CDR1 reads SGHTA; CDR2 reads FQGNSA. The DNA of the CDR3 is TGTGCCAGCAGCTTAACTAGCGGAGTCTACGAGCAGTACTTC. Its translation: CASSLTSGVYEQYF.

This clone was observed a few times. This chain connects TRBV20-1 to TRBJ2-1, with 10 bases matching TRBD2. Germline CDR1 DFQATT, CDR2 SNEGSKA (reference sequence). J lost 0 bases, V lost 3 bases, and 5 bases had no gene match. The CDR3 covers 16 residues. The CDR3 region is CSASVPSGGSYNEQFF. DNA of the CDR3: TGCAGTGCTAGTGTCCCTAGCGGGGGCTCCTACAATGAGCAGTTCTTC.

The chain employs TRBV6-5 and TRBJ2-3, with unresolved D. In germline, CDR1 is MNHEY, CDR2 SVGAGI. This CDR3 is 13 amino acids long. V gave up 7 bases and J gave up 5 bases, with 13 bases separating them. CDR3 coding DNA: TGTGCCAGCAATAACGTGGGCTTAGATACGCAGTATTTT. Its translation: CASNNVGLDTQYF.

This clone came up once. V is TRBV4-3 and J is TRBJ2-7, with 14 bases fitting TRBD2. With 5 bases clipped from V and 4 bases from J, the junction kept 10 bases outside the gene matches. Germline V gene data show CDR1 as LGHNA and CDR2 as YSLEER. The length of the CDR3 is 17 residues. CDR3 nucleotide sequence: TGCGCCAGCAGCGAAGGACTAGCGGGAGGAGGCTCTTACGAGCAGTACTTC. Residues: CASSEGLAGGGSYEQYF.

The chain uses TRBV5-1 and TRBJ2-5; D perhaps matches TRBD1 (6 bases). The CDR3 is 15 residues long. The germline V gene encodes CDR1 SGHRS and CDR2 YFSETQ. V shed 4 bases and J shed 7 bases, with 20 bases lying between them. The DNA for the CDR3 is TGCGCCAGCAGCATCAGACAGGACGGCGGTGGGACCCAGTACTTC. Translating gives CASSIRQDGGGTQYF.

This chain connects TRBV15 to TRBJ2-3; TRBD2 matches 12 bases. The CDR3 spans 17 residues. Germline CDR1 is LNHNV and CDR2 is YYDKDF (reference sequence). V lost 0 bases and J lost 4; bases outside the gene matches: 5. CDR3 residues: CATSRDRLAGGADTQYF. The CDR3 DNA reads as TGTGCCACCAGCAGAGACCGTCTAGCGGGGGGGGCAGATACGCAGTATTTT. Full variable domain (missing parts from reference TRBV15 and TRBJ2-3): DAMVIQNPRYQVTQFGKPVTLSCSQTLNHNVMYWYQQKSSQAPKLLFHYYDKDFNNEADTPDNFQSRRPNTSFCFLDIRSPGLGDTAMYLCATSRDRLAGGADTQYFGPGTRLTVL.

The genes are TRBV30 and TRBJ1-1; D possibly corresponds to TRBD1 (5 bases). V dropped 3 bases and J dropped 4 bases, with 12 bases sitting between them. The germline gives CDR1 GTSNPN, CDR2 SVGIG (reference sequence). The CDR3 extends over 13 amino acids. The CDR3, as DNA: TGTGCCTGGAGGGCCAGGGTAGCCACTGAAGCTTTCTTT. Residues: CAWRARVATEAFF.

The chain has TRBV6-1 and TRBJ1-5; 7 nucleotides agree with TRBD1. Germline V gene sequence: CDR1 MNHNS, CDR2 SASEGT. The CDR3 covers 16 residues. Germline trimming cut 2 bases from V and 2 bases from J; bases unmatched to any gene: 6. CDR3 amino acids: CASSETGVEGNQPQHF. CDR3 nucleotide sequence: TGTGCCAGCAGTGAAACAGGGGTTGAGGGCAATCAGCCCCAGCATTTT.